Sequencing of this T cell receptor beta chain was carried out in a study of cytomegalovirus exposure and HLA in healthy donors. At the level of the study: Among the 400 or so donors who were genotyped, 81% fell in the genetic ancestry cluster that is associated with self-reported Caucasian donors.

PCR primers comprised 60 Vbeta and 13 Jbeta primers. The method was immunoSEQ multiplex PCR; TCRdb's version includes in-frame clones alone and lacks a portion of them. The table has about 110,000 clones, about 80% seen once. The germline V and J ends were trimmed by 6 bases and 4 bases, with 10 bases remaining between them. CDR1 is MNHEY and CDR2 is SVGAGI in the germline V gene. The CDR3 runs to 14 residues. Among the donors, all were healthy bone marrow donors. This chain connects TRBV6-5 to TRBJ1-6, with D perhaps matching TRBD1 (5 bases). Material: PBMCs. The source of this sequence is a man aged 25 to 40 in good health and CMV-seropositive. The CDR3 loop reads CASRPGVYNSPLHF. As DNA, the CDR3 is TGTGCCAGCAGGCCGGGGGTGTATAATTCACCCCTCCACTTT.